This TCR beta chain is drawn from a study of T cells in Graves' hyperthyroidism and ophthalmopathy. Study-wide results and limits: Most expanded thyroid clonotypes above 0.001 also appeared in blood.

Germline CDR1 and CDR2: MNHNS and SASEGT. This CDR3 comprises 15 residues. V was shortened by 3 bases and J by 0 bases, with 9 bases between the two germline ends. RNA transcripts gave rise to amplified TCR beta CDR3 regions. An initial round of RT-PCR targeting the TCR CDR3 relied on the HTBI primer set. TCRdb re-derived calls from the multiplex PCR reads in MiXCR, one entry per CDR3 protein. This sample yields under 650,000 distinct CDR3 sequences, of which roughly 17% are seen a single time; approximately 3.8% belongs to the top ten. A word on this clonotype: Antigen unknown.

Hyperthyroidism was newly diagnosed in patients aged 18 to 65 (duration under 2 months). The sequence came from a woman aged 25-40 years with Graves' hyperthyroidism. Sequencing used blood. The gene calls are TRBV6-1 and TRBJ1-5, with D unresolved. The chain's CDR3 is CASSDLHLSNQPQHF. The CDR3 region has the DNA TGTGCCAGCAGTGACCTACACCTTAGCAATCAGCCCCAGCATTTT.